The clone carrying this T cell receptor beta chain was recorded many times. What it binds is not known. These data originate in a study of breast tumors, draining lymph nodes, adjacent tissues. General study results and limits: Data fit most tumor T cells coming from lymph node, expanding in tumor. Compared with lymph nodes, tumors were less diverse; compared with nontumor tissue, more.

Germline lookup yields CDR1 MNHEY and CDR2 SMNVEV (reference sequence). The CDR3 is 13 amino acids. Trimming took off 7 bases at V and 1 base at J, with 10 bases between the two ends. A single record per CDR3 protein comes from TCRdb applying MiXCR to the multiplex PCR reads. This sample carries tens of thousands of distinct CDR3 sequences, 23% of them seen once, and the ten largest clones take 8%. This receptor was taken from a female donor with breast cancer. Some clones in this sample may be carry-over from other donors' samples. This chain uses TRBV27 with TRBJ2-5, with a weak D call TRBD2 (6 bases). The material sequenced was breast tumor tissue. In DNA form, the CDR3 reads TGTGCCAGCAAGCTAGCGCTCCAAGAGACCCAGTACTTC. It specifies CASKLALQETQYF.